The 21 T cell receptor beta chains presented below share a single source sample, sequenced in a study of blood T cell repertoires in COVID-19. Generated by immunoSEQ multiplex PCR, the TCRdb table keeps only in-frame clones and is missing some. Here the sample spans 98,000 or so clones, approximately 80% being singletons. The sequenced material came from peripheral blood. These receptors originate from a woman older than 75 with active or convalescent COVID-19.

This chain connects TRBV5-1 to TRBJ2-3; 11 positions match TRBD2. CDR1 and CDR2 from the germline V gene are SGHRS and YFSETQ. The CDR3 is made up of 16 amino acids. V shed 4 bases and J 5 bases; nucleotides not matched to a gene: 9. CDR3 in amino acids: CASSPLAGGAEDTQYF. CDR3 in DNA: TGCGCCAGCAGCCCATTAGCGGGGGGGGCCGAAGATACGCAGTATTTT.

V gene TRBV9 combines with J gene TRBJ2-5; D gene ambiguous. This CDR3 region has 14 residues. CDR1 and CDR2 from the germline V gene are SGDLS and YYNGEE. V dropped 0 bases and J dropped 4 bases, with 10 bases sitting between them. CDR3: CASSVGGSRETQYF. As DNA, the CDR3 is TGTGCCAGCAGCGTAGGCGGTAGTCGAGAGACCCAGTACTTC.

This clone was found a few times. The chain recombines TRBV2 with TRBJ1-3, with D unclear. Germline V gene data show CDR1 as SNHLY and CDR2 as FYNNEI. The CDR3 is 13 amino acids. V shed 0 bases and J shed 9 bases, with 9 bases lying between them. The CDR3 sequence: CASSEAQGSTIYF. DNA for the CDR3: TGTGCCAGCAGTGAAGCGCAAGGGAGCACCATATATTTT. Full variable domain (outside the CDR3, taken from reference TRBV2 and TRBJ1-3): EPEVTQTPSHQVTQMGQEVILRCVPISNHLYFYWYRQILGQKVEFLVSFYNNEISEKSEIFDDQFSVERPDGSNFTLKIRSTKLEDSAMYFCASSEAQGSTIYFGEGSWLTVV.

The chain employs TRBV3-1 (or the pseudogene TRBV3-2) and TRBJ2-1; no reliable D call. CDR1 and CDR2 from the germline V gene are LGHDT and YNNKEL (reference sequence). The CDR3 runs to 13 residues. V dropped 1 base and J dropped 11 bases, with 12 bases sitting between them. The CDR3 DNA reads TGTGCCAGCAGCCAAGGCGAGCGCCGACAGCAGTTCTTC. It codes for CASSQGERRQQFF.

The chain joins TRBV3-1 (or the pseudogene TRBV3-2) to TRBJ2-3; 10 nucleotides agree with TRBD1. The CDR3 totals 17 residues. V lost 4 bases to trimming and J lost 0 bases; unmatched junction nucleotides: 7. Germline values: CDR1 LGHDT, CDR2 YNNKEL (reference sequence). The CDR3 DNA reads as TGTGCCAGCAGCCGTAGGACAGGGGGTACTAGCACAGATACGCAGTATTTT. Translation: CASSRRTGGTSTDTQYF.

The chain combines TRBV18 with TRBJ2-6; D perhaps matches TRBD2 (6 bases). Germline lookup yields CDR1 KGHSH and CDR2 LQKENI. The V and J ends lost 1 base and 0 bases respectively, with 10 bases between them. This CDR3 is 17 amino acids long. The CDR3 reads CASSPRPGDSGANVLTF. Written as DNA, the CDR3 is TGTGCCAGCTCACCACGTCCGGGGGACTCTGGGGCCAACGTCCTGACTTTC.

The chain has TRBV28 and TRBJ1-4; TRBD1 matches at 8 bases. Germline V gene sequence: CDR1 MDHEN, CDR2 SYDVKM. J gave up 7 bases and V 10 bases, and 5 bases lay outside the gene matches. This CDR3 spans 12 amino acids. CDR3 nucleotides: TGTGCCACCCGGGACAGGATTGAAAAACTGTTTTTT. This gives the protein CATRDRIEKLFF.

This chain connects TRBV28 to TRBJ2-7; 11 bases map to TRBD2. This CDR3 has 16 residues. Looked up from germline, CDR1 is MDHEN and CDR2 is SYDVKM. The V segment lost 5 bases and the J segment 6 bases; nucleotides outside the gene matches: 12. For the CDR3, the DNA is TGTGCCAGCAGTCATCGCACTAGCGGGGGAGTTTCCGAGCAGTACTTC. It is translated as CASSHRTSGGVSEQYF. Full variable domain (remainder filled in from reference TRBV28 and TRBJ2-7): DVKVTQSSRYLVKRTGEKVFLECVQDMDHENMFWYRQDPGLGLRLIYFSYDVKMKEKGDIPEGYSVSREKKERFSLILESASTNQTSMYLCASSHRTSGGVSEQYFGPGTRLTVT.

In the case of this clone: The same CDR3 arises from other DNA sequences in this sample as well. J is TRBJ1-5 and V is TRBV5-6; 7 bases are a match to TRBD1. The germline V gene has CDR1 SGHDT and CDR2 YYEEEE. The CDR3 runs 14 residues. J lost 3 bases, V lost 1 base, and 1 base had no gene match. CDR3 sequence (DNA): TGTGCCAGCAGCTTGACAGGGGTCAATCAGCCCCAGCATTTT. Protein: CASSLTGVNQPQHF.

The chain links TRBV7-6 to TRBJ1-5, with D possibly TRBD1 on 6 matching bases. This CDR3 spans 16 amino acids. The germline gives CDR1 SGHVS, CDR2 FNYEAQ. The V and J ends lost 5 bases and 0 bases respectively, with 14 bases between them. CDR3 sequence reads: CASSPTTGFSNQPQHF. In DNA, the CDR3 is TGTGCCAGCAGCCCTACAACAGGGTTTAGCAATCAGCCCCAGCATTTT.

V and J are TRBV27 and TRBJ1-5; 7 nucleotides align to TRBD1. From germline, CDR1 is MNHEY and CDR2 SMNVEV (reference sequence). The J segment lost 2 bases and the V segment lost 6 bases, leaving 7 bases of the junction unmatched. The CDR3 is 15 residues long. CDR3 loop: CASRSGTERNQPQHF. The CDR3 bases are TGTGCCAGCAGGTCTGGGACAGAGCGCAATCAGCCCCAGCATTTT.

A word on this clone: Distinct nucleotide sequences in the sample also encode this CDR3. The rearrangement uses TRBV27 and TRBJ1-1, with 7 nucleotides matching TRBD1. The CDR3 has 13 amino acids. Germline V lookup: CDR1 MNHEY, CDR2 SMNVEV (reference sequence). V was clipped by 4 bases and J by 1 base; unmatched bases: 0. The CDR3 nucleotides read TGTGCCAGCAGTTACAGGGGGAACACTGAAGCTTTCTTT. Its protein product is CASSYRGNTEAFF.

V gene TRBV28 combines with J gene TRBJ2-7; a possible D gene is TRBD1 (5 bases). Per the germline V gene, CDR1 is MDHEN and CDR2 is SYDVKM. With 7 bases removed from V and 6 bases from J, the gap between germline ends came to 13 bases. The length of the CDR3 is 12 residues. The CDR3 region is CASTRALGEQYF. The CDR3 bases are TGTGCCAGCACCAGGGCGTTGGGCGAGCAGTACTTC.

The rearrangement links TRBV6-1 to TRBJ2-2, with 7 bases matching TRBD1. This CDR3 has 14 residues. V was clipped by 2 bases and J by 6 bases; unmatched bases: 3. Germline V CDR1 and CDR2: MNHNS, SASEGT. The CDR3: CASSENQGAGELFF. The CDR3 DNA reads as TGTGCCAGCAGTGAAAACCAGGGGGCCGGGGAGCTGTTTTTT.

The V call is TRBV5-1, the J call TRBJ1-5, with D tentatively TRBD1 (6 bases). Germline assignment: CDR1 SGHRS and CDR2 YFSETQ. V lost 4 bases to trimming and J lost 7 bases, with 12 bases between them. The CDR3 covers 13 residues. Here the CDR3 reads CASSPQGGQPQHF. The DNA for the CDR3 is TGCGCCAGCAGCCCACAGGGCGGCCAGCCCCAGCATTTT.

A few counts support this clone. In nucleotides, the CDR3 is TGTGCCAGCAGTTACTCGACAGGGCCGGGGGTAGGCTACACCTTC. This sequence encodes CASSYSTGPGVGYTF. This rearrangement joins TRBV6-5 to TRBJ1-2; 7 nucleotides align to TRBD1. The V gene end was trimmed by 0 bases and the J gene end by 8 bases; junction bases not matched to a gene: 9. The CDR3 has 15 amino acids. Germline-derived CDR1 and CDR2 are MNHEY and SVGAGI.

This clone was observed once. V is TRBV4-1 and J is TRBJ2-1, with no clear D. The CDR3 has 17 residues. Trimming shortened V by 0 bases and J by 2 bases, and 14 bases separated the two germline ends. In germline, CDR1 is MGHRA, CDR2 YSYEKL. This CDR3 reads CASSQDRSGSAYNEQFF. DNA for the CDR3: TGCGCCAGCAGCCAAGATCGGTCCGGGTCAGCCTACAATGAGCAGTTCTTC.

This clone was counted only a few times. This chain joins TRBV19 and TRBJ1-1; D is uncertain. This CDR3 region has 14 residues. Germline-derived CDR1 and CDR2 are LNHDA and SQIVND (reference sequence). The V and J ends lost 3 bases and 0 bases respectively, with 8 bases between them. The CDR3 region has the DNA TGTGCCAGTAGTATGGGCAGATTGAACACTGAAGCTTTCTTT. Protein product: CASSMGRLNTEAFF.

This rearrangement joins TRBV10-3 to TRBJ1-1; D is ambiguous. Germline assignment: CDR1 ENHRY and CDR2 SYGVKD. The CDR3 has 16 residues. The germline V and J ends were trimmed by 1 base and 2 bases, with 14 bases remaining between them. CDR3 coding DNA: TGTGCCATCAGTGAGTTCTCGGGAACTTATAACACTGAAGCTTTCTTT. This encodes CAISEFSGTYNTEAFF.

As DNA, the CDR3 is TGTGCCAGCAGCTTCCAATCGGGGAGGGAGACCCAGTACTTC. Translating gives CASSFQSGRETQYF. The chain links TRBV11-2 to TRBJ2-5; D possibly corresponds to TRBD2 (6 bases). Germline values: CDR1 SGHAT, CDR2 FQNNGV. The CDR3 extends over 14 amino acids. Trimming removed 3 bases from V and 5 bases from J, with 13 bases in between.

The chain uses TRBV4-1 and TRBJ1-3, with 7 bases lining up with TRBD1. The CDR3 contains 17 residues. Per germline, CDR1 MGHRA and CDR2 YSYEKL. V dropped 1 base and J dropped 4; count of bases not matched to a gene: 10. In DNA form, the CDR3 reads TGCGCCAGCAGCCAAGCAACAGGGGCGGCCGTGGGAAACACCATATATTTT. Translated: CASSQATGAAVGNTIYF.